The 30 T cell receptor beta chains below come from one sample, sequenced in a study of OX40 agonist ivuxolimab in advanced cancers. The method was immunoSEQ multiplex PCR; TCRdb's version includes in-frame clones alone and lacks a portion of them. The sample carries about 110,000 clones, 75% to 95% recorded once. The specimen was CD4+ or CD8+ T cells sorted from blood, collected in a trial of the OX40 agonist ivuxolimab. These receptors were collected from an adult with an advanced solid tumor such as melanoma, head and neck, liver or kidney cancer.

The chain recombines TRBV2 with TRBJ1-5; weak D call: TRBD1 (5 bases). The CDR3 is made up of 14 amino acids. V was trimmed by 3 bases and J by 5 bases, leaving 11 bases between them. CDR1 and CDR2 from the germline V gene are SNHLY and FYNNEI. CDR3 in DNA: TGTGCCAGCAGTGACGGGAGAGGGGATCAGCCCCAGCATTTT. Translating gives CASSDGRGDQPQHF.

This clone was seen a handful of times. The genes are TRBV19 and TRBJ1-1; 8 nucleotides align to TRBD1. Germline V CDR1 and CDR2: LNHDA, SQIVND (reference sequence). The junction had 10 bases not matched to a gene; V was cut back by 6 bases and J by 4 bases. The CDR3 covers 15 residues. This chain's CDR3 is CASSLGQVAGTEAFF. DNA for the CDR3: TGTGCCAGTAGCCTGGGACAGGTTGCGGGCACTGAAGCTTTCTTT.

V is TRBV7-9 and J is TRBJ1-2; D perhaps matches TRBD1 (5 bases). The V gene lost 4 bases and the J gene lost 5 bases, with 11 bases spanning the gap. This CDR3 comprises 13 residues. Germline values: CDR1 SEHNR, CDR2 FQNEAQ (reference sequence). The CDR3 reads CASSSGHWYGYTF. In DNA form, the CDR3 reads TGTGCCAGCAGCTCCGGACACTGGTATGGCTACACCTTC.

V gene TRBV2 combines with J gene TRBJ2-6; tentatively, D is TRBD2 (5 bases). V was pared by 2 bases and J by 1 base, with 6 bases between. CDR1 is SNHLY, CDR2 FYNNEI, per germline. The CDR3 covers 15 residues. The CDR3: CASSESGSGANVLTF. The CDR3 DNA sequence: TGTGCCAGCAGTGAATCGGGGTCTGGGGCCAACGTCCTGACTTTC.

V and J are TRBV27 and TRBJ1-5; D possibly corresponds to TRBD1 (5 bases). The CDR3 sequence is 15 residues long. V dropped 6 bases and J dropped 5 bases, with 17 bases sitting between them. Looked up from germline, CDR1 is MNHEY and CDR2 is SMNVEV (reference sequence). The CDR3 is CASSPGGRQDQPQHF. CDR3 nucleotide sequence: TGTGCCAGCAGCCCGGGGGGGAGGCAGGATCAGCCCCAGCATTTT.

V and J are TRBV28 and TRBJ1-1; D call uncertain. V lost 4 bases and J 11 bases, leaving 17 bases between the germline ends. This CDR3 is built from 13 residues. Germline-derived CDR1 and CDR2 are MDHEN and SYDVKM. DNA of the CDR3: TGTGCCAGCAGTTCGGGGAGTTTGGTAAGGGCTTTCTTT. Translating it yields CASSSGSLVRAFF.

CDR3 amino acids: CASSQDTGHTSTDTQYF. The CDR3 DNA follows: TGCGCCAGCAGCCAGGACACAGGACACACTAGCACAGATACGCAGTATTTT. V is TRBV4-3 and J is TRBJ2-3; D is possibly TRBD1 (5 bases). V was pared by 3 bases and J by 0 bases, with 16 bases between. The CDR3 is made up of 17 amino acids. The germline V gene encodes CDR1 LGHNA and CDR2 YSLEER.

The J gene is TRBJ2-4, the V gene TRBV28; TRBD2 matches at 11 bases. The CDR3 has 20 amino acids. After removal of 6 bases from V and 3 bases from J, the junction contained 19 bases not matched to a gene. Germline V gene data show CDR1 as MDHEN and CDR2 as SYDVKM. The CDR3 nucleotides read TGTGCCAGCAGGATCCCAGGAAATAGCGGGAGGGCCGGAGGCAAAAACATTCAGTACTTC. Protein: CASRIPGNSGRAGGKNIQYF. The whole variable domain, filled in from reference TRBV28 and TRBJ2-4, reads DVKVTQSSRYLVKRTGEKVFLECVQDMDHENMFWYRQDPGLGLRLIYFSYDVKMKEKGDIPEGYSVSREKKERFSLILESASTNQTSMYLCASRIPGNSGRAGGKNIQYFGAGTRLSVL.

The chain employs TRBV5-1 and TRBJ2-7, with D maybe TRBD2 (6 bases). This CDR3 is built from 15 residues. In germline, CDR1 is SGHRS, CDR2 YFSETQ. Trimming stripped 4 bases from V and 6 bases from J, with 20 bases between. The chain's CDR3 is CASSPRGTSSFEQYF. CDR3 nucleotides: TGCGCCAGCAGCCCCCGGGGGACCTCTTCTTTCGAGCAGTACTTC.

This chain connects TRBV2 to TRBJ1-2; 8 bases are shared with TRBD1. V lost 7 bases to trimming and J lost 7 bases; unmatched junction nucleotides: 8. CDR3 size: 13 residues. Germline loops: CDR1 SNHLY, CDR2 FYNNEI. The DNA of the CDR3 is TGTGCCAGCATTGTGGACAGGGCACGTGGCTACACCTTC. It is translated as CASIVDRARGYTF.

J is TRBJ2-3 and V is TRBV20-1, with D unresolved. Per germline, CDR1 DFQATT and CDR2 SNEGSKA (reference sequence). The length of the CDR3 is 11 residues. The CDR3 region has the DNA TGCACCCCTGGGTTTTCGGATACGCAGTATTTT. Residues: CTPGFSDTQYF.

The rearrangement links TRBV7-9 to TRBJ2-1, with 9 positions matching TRBD2. CDR1 is SEHNR, CDR2 FQNEAQ, per germline (reference sequence). The length of the CDR3 is 16 residues. V was pared by 5 bases and J by 4 bases, with 9 bases of the junction left unmatched. In DNA form, the CDR3 reads TGTGCCAGCAGCCCTAAAACAACTAGCGGGTACAATGAGCAGTTCTTC. This sequence encodes CASSPKTTSGYNEQFF.

The CDR3 bases are TGTGCCACCAGCAGCGAGGAGGCCTCCTATAATTCACCCCTCCACTTT. This sequence encodes CATSSEEASYNSPLHF. This sequence joins TRBV15 and TRBJ1-6, with D hard to call. The CDR3 is 16 residues long. Germline loops: CDR1 LNHNV, CDR2 YYDKDF (reference sequence). V was pared by 3 bases and J by 0 bases, with 9 bases between.

The chain carries TRBV9 and TRBJ1-5; tentatively, D is TRBD1 (5 bases). V shed 4 bases and J shed 8 bases, with 16 bases lying between them. Germline assignment: CDR1 SGDLS and CDR2 YYNGEE. This CDR3 contains 14 residues. The CDR3 region has the DNA TGTGCCAGCAGCCCAAAATCCGGAGGGGAGCCCCAGCATTTT. Residues: CASSPKSGGEPQHF.

The CDR3: CASSYPTRGELFF. The CDR3 bases are TGTGCCAGCAGTTACCCGACTCGGGGGGAGCTGTTTTTT. The chain links TRBV2 to TRBJ2-2; D is undetermined. The germline CDR1 and CDR2 sequences are SNHLY and FYNNEI. The CDR3 spans 13 residues. V was trimmed by 5 bases and J by 8 bases, leaving 12 bases between them.

J is TRBJ1-1 and V is TRBV7-2, with D unclear. Germline values: CDR1 SGHTA, CDR2 FQGNSA. This CDR3 comprises 12 residues. The V end was cut by 5 bases, the J end by 10 bases, with 14 bases between. This CDR3 is CASSRPQDPAFF. CDR3 nucleotide sequence: TGTGCCAGCAGCCGACCCCAGGACCCAGCTTTCTTT.

This clone was counted once. This rearrangement joins TRBV28 to TRBJ2-7; D possibly corresponds to TRBD2 (6 bases). The germline V gene encodes CDR1 MDHEN and CDR2 SYDVKM. The CDR3 has 15 residues. Trimming removed 3 bases at V and 0 bases at J, with 12 bases between. The CDR3 DNA sequence: TGTGCCAGCAGTTTGGAGGGGACGGACTCCTACGAGCAGTACTTC. Translating gives CASSLEGTDSYEQYF.

The chain has TRBV18 and TRBJ1-5, with D tentatively TRBD1 (5 bases). The CDR3 is made up of 15 amino acids. V was cut by 3 bases and J by 3 bases, with 12 bases left in between. CDR1 is KGHSH and CDR2 is LQKENI in the germline V gene. The CDR3 region is CASSPGAGLNQPQHF. The CDR3 region has the DNA TGTGCCAGCTCACCTGGGGCCGGCCTCAATCAGCCCCAGCATTTT. The entire variable domain, with the rest obtained from reference TRBV18 and TRBJ1-5, is as follows: NAGVMQNPRHLVRRRGQEARLRCSPMKGHSHVYWYRQLPEEGLKFMVYLQKENIIDESGMPKERFSAEFPKEGPSILRIQQVVRGDSAAYFCASSPGAGLNQPQHFGDGTRLSIL.

This clone was detected only once. The chain has TRBV19 and TRBJ1-1, with 8 bases that match TRBD1. Per germline, CDR1 LNHDA and CDR2 SQIVND (reference sequence). The V and J ends lost 5 bases and 3 bases, in that order; junction bases with no gene match: 5. The CDR3 consists of 14 residues. This CDR3 is CASSRQGSDTEAFF. CDR3 DNA sequence: TGTGCCAGTAGTCGACAGGGGTCGGACACTGAAGCTTTCTTT. Using reference TRBV19 and TRBJ1-1 for the parts outside the CDR3, the full variable domain is DGGITQSPKYLFRKEGQNVTLSCEQNLNHDAMYWYRQDPGQGLRLIYYSQIVNDFQKGDIAEGYSVSREKKESFPLTVTSAQKNPTAFYLCASSRQGSDTEAFFGQGTRLTVV.

This sequence joins TRBV19 and TRBJ2-5; TRBD1 aligns across 12 bases. Near its end, the DNA agrees better with TRBJ2-7, so the J call may be wrong. This CDR3 region has 14 residues. CDR1 LNHDA and CDR2 SQIVND come from the germline V gene (reference sequence). CDR3 amino acids: CASRGQGAPYEQYF. The CDR3, as DNA: TGTGCCAGTAGGGGACAGGGGGCTCCCTACGAGCAGTACTTC.

This sequence joins TRBV9 and TRBJ2-7, with 7 bases lining up with TRBD1. With V trimmed by 3 bases and J by 11 bases, 8 bases remained unmatched. CDR1 is SGDLS and CDR2 is YYNGEE in the germline V gene. This CDR3 is built from 12 residues. CDR3 in amino acids: CASSGPDRVEYF. CDR3 nucleotides: TGTGCCAGCAGCGGCCCTGACAGGGTTGAGTACTTC. The entire variable domain, with the rest obtained from reference TRBV9 and TRBJ2-7, is as follows: DSGVTQTPKHLITATGQRVTLRCSPRSGDLSVYWYQQSLDQGLQFLIQYYNGEERAKGNILERFSAQQFPDLHSELNLSSLELGDSALYFCASSGPDRVEYFGPGTRLTVT.

This chain connects TRBV10-3 to TRBJ2-5; possible D gene TRBD1, 5 bases. CDR1 and CDR2 (germline): ENHRY, SYGVKD. V lost 3 bases to trimming and J lost 3 bases, with 17 bases between them. This CDR3 has 16 amino acids. CDR3 sequence: CAISEAKATVEETQYF. In DNA, the CDR3 is TGTGCCATCAGTGAAGCCAAGGCGACAGTAGAAGAGACCCAGTACTTC.

The chain uses TRBV10-3 and TRBJ1-4; 8 bases agree with TRBD1. The germline V gene encodes CDR1 ENHRY and CDR2 SYGVKD. Germline trimming cut 6 bases from V and 5 bases from J; bases unmatched to any gene: 14. The CDR3 has 17 residues. CDR3 amino acids: CAIRPDEGQEVNEKLFF. The CDR3 region has the DNA TGTGCCATCAGACCAGACGAGGGACAGGAGGTGAATGAAAAACTGTTTTTT.

V and J are TRBV14 and TRBJ2-3; D unclear. The CDR3 is 12 amino acids. Germline V gives CDR1 SGHDN, CDR2 FVKESK. Trimming stripped 2 bases from V and 8 bases from J, with 8 bases between. This CDR3 reads CASSQLPATQYF. CDR3 DNA sequence: TGTGCCAGCAGCCAACTCCCTGCTACGCAGTATTTT.

Only one count was recorded for this clone. The J gene is TRBJ2-3, the V gene TRBV7-9, with 7 bases matching TRBD2. J gave up 2 bases and V 5 bases, and 10 bases lay outside the gene matches. CDR1 and CDR2 from the germline V gene are SEHNR and FQNEAQ (reference sequence). This CDR3 spans 16 amino acids. CDR3 nucleotide sequence: TGTGCCAGCAGCGCCGCCGGGACTAATCCCACAGATACGCAGTATTTT. It codes for CASSAAGTNPTDTQYF.

The chain employs TRBV28 and TRBJ1-1; the D is unclear. The germline V gene has CDR1 MDHEN and CDR2 SYDVKM. Trimming took 5 bases from V and 12 from J, leaving 16 bases between them. CDR3 length equals 12 residues. CDR3 coding DNA: TGTGCCAGCAGTGTACGGCGACCTGGGTCTTTCTTT. It translates to CASSVRRPGSFF.

The chain joins TRBV19 to TRBJ2-7; tentatively, D is TRBD1 (6 bases). In germline, CDR1 is LNHDA, CDR2 SQIVND (reference sequence). The CDR3 is made up of 15 amino acids. V lost 0 bases and J lost 0, with 9 bases in between. The CDR3, as DNA: TGTGCCAGTAGTATAGACAGGGGCATCTCCTACGAGCAGTACTTC. Its protein product is CASSIDRGISYEQYF.

V gene TRBV19 combines with J gene TRBJ1-2, with D uncertain. This CDR3 has 13 amino acids. Germline CDR1 is LNHDA and CDR2 is SQIVND (reference sequence). Trimming pared 7 bases from V and 3 bases from J, leaving 12 bases between. Here the CDR3 DNA reads TGTGCCAGTACGAGGGAGAGGCACTATGGCTACACCTTC. Translating gives CASTRERHYGYTF.

This rearrangement joins TRBV28 to TRBJ2-4; perhaps TRBD2 as D (5 bases). Trimming pared 2 bases from V and 0 bases from J, leaving 5 bases between. Germline V CDR1 and CDR2: MDHEN, SYDVKM. The CDR3 is 14 amino acids. CDR3 nucleotides: TGTGCCAGCAGTTTAGGAGGAGCCAAAAACATTCAGTACTTC. Protein product: CASSLGGAKNIQYF.

The gene calls are TRBV28 and TRBJ1-5; 10 positions agree with TRBD1. Germline-derived CDR1 and CDR2 are MDHEN and SYDVKM. Trimming at V came to 6 bases and at J to 6 bases, leaving 14 bases not matched to a gene. The CDR3 consists of 17 residues. The CDR3 spells CASRRTGGIDRGQPQHF. DNA for the CDR3: TGTGCCAGCAGGCGGACAGGGGGGATTGATAGAGGTCAGCCCCAGCATTTT.